A single sample is the source of the 32 T cell receptor beta chains below, sequenced in a study of blood T cells in healthy people across ages. Alongside a J-beta primer mix, a sample-barcoded 5' primer served in a second PCR lasting roughly 6 to 12 cycles. TCRdb reanalysed the 5' RACE reads using MiXCR and keeps one entry per CDR3 protein. Of more than 1 million distinct CDR3 sequences in the sample, 40% to 50% were seen once. Sequences were obtained from blood. Source of these receptors: a woman aged 55-70 years in good health.

The chain uses TRBV5-1 and TRBJ2-7; 7 bases align to TRBD1. Looked up from germline, CDR1 is SGHRS and CDR2 is YFSETQ. The length of the CDR3 is 14 residues. V trimming: 4 bases; J trimming: 5 bases; junction bases outside the gene matches: 9. CDR3 loop: CASSTPGQTNEQYF. The CDR3 DNA reads as TGCGCCAGCAGCACGCCGGGACAGACTAACGAGCAGTACTTC. Combining the CDR3 with reference TRBV5-1 and TRBJ2-7 gives the whole variable domain KAGVTQTPRYLIKTRGQQVTLSCSPISGHRSVSWYQQTPGQGLQFLFEYFSETQRNKGNFPGRFSGRQFSNSRSEMNVSTLELGDSALYLCASSTPGQTNEQYFGPGTRLTVT.

This clonotype was seen many times. V usage is TRBV20-1 and J usage is TRBJ2-7; 8 bases map to TRBD2. The length of the CDR3 is 14 residues. J lost 4 bases, V lost 6 bases, and 11 bases had no gene match. Germline CDR1 is DFQATT and CDR2 is SNEGSKA (reference sequence). The CDR3 region is CSALPPPGGYEQYF. For the CDR3, the DNA is TGCAGTGCCCTACCGCCCCCGGGAGGGTACGAGCAGTACTTC.

The chain is built from TRBV7-8 and TRBJ2-1; 9 nucleotides match TRBD2. The CDR3 length is 13 residues. V was clipped by 11 bases and J by 6 bases; unmatched bases: 8. Germline lookup yields CDR1 SGHVS and CDR2 FQNEAQ. The CDR3 DNA sequence: TGTGCCTCTCGTAGCGGGAGTCTCAATGAGCAGTTCTTC. This sequence encodes CASRSGSLNEQFF.

The J gene is TRBJ1-1, the V gene TRBV11-2, with D perhaps matching TRBD1 (6 bases). With 5 bases removed from V and 4 bases from J, the gap between germline ends came to 11 bases. Germline assignment: CDR1 SGHAT and CDR2 FQNNGV. The CDR3 contains 13 residues. The DNA for the CDR3 is TGTGCCAGCAGCCGCGTGGGGGCCACTGAAGCTTTCTTT. It specifies CASSRVGATEAFF.

This clonotype was counted many times. The genes are TRBV7-2 and TRBJ1-2; 8 nucleotides line up with TRBD1. Losses at the gene ends were 5 bases for V and 5 bases for J; bases not matched to a gene: 10. The CDR3 sequence is 15 residues long. CDR1 is SGHTA, CDR2 FQGNSA, per germline. The CDR3 nucleotides are TGTGCCAGCAGCACCGGGACAGGTGCCCCGTATGGCTACACCTTC. This sequence encodes CASSTGTGAPYGYTF. The whole variable domain, remainder taken from reference TRBV7-2 and TRBJ1-2, is GAGVSQSPSNKVTEKGKDVELRCDPISGHTALYWYRQSLGQGLEFLIYFQGNSAPDKSGLPSDRFSAERTGGSVSTLTIQRTQQEDSAVYLCASSTGTGAPYGYTFGSGTRLTVV.

The J gene is TRBJ2-3, the V gene TRBV6-5; no clear D. From germline, CDR1 is MNHEY and CDR2 SVGAGI. This CDR3 has 14 residues. V dropped 4 bases and J dropped 0 bases, with 8 bases sitting between them. The CDR3 nucleotides read TGTGCCAGCAGTTCAACCCCTAGCACAGATACGCAGTATTTT. Translating gives CASSSTPSTDTQYF.

There are a few counts of this clonotype. This sequence joins TRBV20-1 and TRBJ1-4, with D hard to call. CDR1 is DFQATT, CDR2 SNEGSKA, per germline (reference sequence). The CDR3 totals 12 residues. V was trimmed by 3 bases and J by 1 base, leaving 3 bases between them. This chain's CDR3 is CSARRTNEKLFF. The CDR3 DNA follows: TGCAGTGCTAGGCGAACTAATGAAAAACTGTTTTTT.

The rearrangement joins TRBV25-1 to TRBJ1-2, with TRBD1 matching 7 bases. This CDR3 region has 15 residues. The V segment lost 5 bases and the J segment 4 bases; nucleotides outside the gene matches: 10. CDR1 is MGHDK and CDR2 is SYGVNS in the germline V gene. CDR3 nucleotide sequence: TGTGCCAGCAGTACGGAGACAGGGATAGTCTATGGCTACACCTTC. Translation: CASSTETGIVYGYTF.

The V gene is TRBV20-1, the J gene TRBJ1-5; D gene unclear. V was cut by 3 bases and J by 8 bases, with 14 bases left in between. This CDR3 has 13 residues. Germline loops: CDR1 DFQATT, CDR2 SNEGSKA (reference sequence). The DNA of the CDR3 is TGCAGTGCTAGGAGGACGGGGATGGAGCCCCAGCATTTT. Encoded protein: CSARRTGMEPQHF.

The chain employs TRBV27 and TRBJ2-7; D is perhaps TRBD2 (5 bases). Trimming removed 2 bases at V and 2 bases at J, with 13 bases between. The CDR3 spans 15 residues. Germline CDR1 and CDR2: MNHEY and SMNVEV (reference sequence). The CDR3 here is CASSLDAGNPYEQYF. As DNA, the CDR3 is TGTGCCAGCAGTTTAGATGCGGGTAACCCCTACGAGCAGTACTTC.

The genes are TRBV4-2 and TRBJ1-2, with 8 bases identical to TRBD1. The germline V gene encodes CDR1 LGHNA and CDR2 YNFKEQ. J was trimmed by 1 base and V by 4 bases; bases with no gene match: 11. The CDR3 loop spans 17 amino acids. The chain's CDR3 is CASSPGGGTGDNYGYTF. CDR3 coding DNA: TGTGCCAGCAGCCCAGGGGGCGGTACAGGGGATAACTATGGCTACACCTTC.

The V call is TRBV5-1, the J call TRBJ1-1; no clear D. Trimming stripped 4 bases from V and 3 bases from J, with 13 bases between. The CDR3 is made up of 14 amino acids. Germline CDR1 reads SGHRS; CDR2 reads YFSETQ. The CDR3 loop reads CASSPASTDTEAFF. As DNA, the CDR3 is TGCGCCAGCAGCCCAGCTTCGACGGACACTGAAGCTTTCTTT.

A remark on this clonotype: Possible read error: a much larger clone is one base away. The CDR3 DNA reads as TGCAGCGTTGAAGGGGTGGGAGCGGACTACGAGCTGTACTTC. Encoded protein: CSVEGVGADYELYF. The chain is built from TRBV29-1 and TRBJ2-4; a possible D gene is TRBD2 (6 bases). V was trimmed by 1 base and J by 15 bases, leaving 22 bases between them. The CDR3 consists of 14 residues. Germline lookup yields CDR1 SQVTM and CDR2 ANQGSEA.

A word on this clonotype: At one boundary the junction diverges from the germline segment, which might be a read error. In DNA, the CDR3 is TGTGCCAGCGGCTTAGTCTGGGGTGAAAAACTGTTTTTT. Its translation is CASGLVWGEKLFF. This chain links TRBV7-6 with TRBJ1-4; D not resolved. The CDR3 contains 13 residues. CDR1 is SGHVS and CDR2 is FNYEAQ in the germline V gene.

This clonotype appeared a few times. V and J are TRBV7-8 and TRBJ2-1; 10 bases fit TRBD2. This CDR3 region has 15 residues. V shed 4 bases, J shed 5 bases, and the junction held 5 bases outside the gene matches. Germline V gives CDR1 SGHVS, CDR2 FQNEAQ. CDR3 in DNA: TGTGCCAGCAGCTCAGTAGCGGGGGGAAACAATGAGCAGTTCTTC. As protein: CASSSVAGGNNEQFF. Full variable domain (rest looked up from reference TRBV7-8 and TRBJ2-1): GAGVSQSPRYKVAKRGQDVALRCDPISGHVSLFWYQQALGQGPEFLTYFQNEAQLDKSGLPSDRFFAERPEGSVSTLKIQRTQQEDSAVYLCASSSVAGGNNEQFFGPGTRLTVL.

This clonotype was seen a handful of times. The V gene is TRBV29-1, the J gene TRBJ1-2; TRBD1 matches 8 bases. Trimming cost V 4 bases and J 8 bases; bases outside gene matches: 3. Germline CDR1 is SQVTM and CDR2 is ANQGSEA. The CDR3 spans 11 residues. Written as DNA, the CDR3 is TGCAGCGTTGCAGGGGGCGAGGGCTACACCTTC. Translated: CSVAGGEGYTF.

Concerning this clonotype itself: A much larger clonotype is one base distant, so this may be a read error. The chain has TRBV5-6 and TRBJ2-5; D remains ambiguous. CDR1 and CDR2 (germline): SGHDT, YYEEEE. CDR3 length equals 14 residues. Trimming took off 0 bases at V and 4 bases at J, with 10 bases between the two ends. CDR3: CASSLGEVRETQYF. The CDR3 DNA sequence: TGTGCCAGCAGCTTGGGAGAGGTCCGAGAGACCCAGTACTTC.

Details on this clonotype: Mismatch with germline at one junction end may stem from a read error. The CDR3 DNA reads TGCGCCAGCGGCCATCTGGCTAGCGGGAGCCAGGATACGCAGTATTTT. Its protein is CASGHLASGSQDTQYF. The chain is built from TRBV4-1 and TRBJ2-3, with TRBD2 identical over 10 bases. Germline V gene data show CDR1 as MGHRA and CDR2 as YSYEKL. The CDR3 is 16 amino acids.

This clonotype was seen a few times. This rearrangement joins TRBV6-2 or TRBV6-3 to TRBJ2-1, with 12 bases matching TRBD2. The J call is uncertain, as TRBJ2-7 better fits the DNA end. Germline V lookup: CDR1 MNHEY, CDR2 SVGEGT. This CDR3 comprises 14 residues. CDR3 region: CASRGLAGYNEQYF. DNA of the CDR3: TGTGCCAGCAGGGGACTAGCGGGCTACAATGAGCAGTACTTC.

This chain's CDR3 is CASFSPGPLYTEAFF. The CDR3 coding sequence is TGTGCCAGCTTCTCACCGGGACCCCTCTACACTGAAGCTTTCTTT. This chain uses TRBV27 with TRBJ1-1; possible D gene TRBD1, 5 bases. This CDR3 is 15 amino acids long. Trimming pared 8 bases from V and 3 bases from J, leaving 19 bases between. Germline V gene data show CDR1 as MNHEY and CDR2 as SMNVEV (reference sequence).

The V and J genes are TRBV11-2 and TRBJ2-1, with TRBD2 identical over 16 bases. V shed 5 bases, J shed 7 bases, and the junction held 20 bases outside the gene matches. Germline CDR1 SGHAT, CDR2 FQNNGV. The CDR3 loop spans 21 amino acids. This CDR3 reads CASSTLFLPGLAGGPWNEQFF. The DNA for the CDR3 is TGTGCCAGCAGCACCTTGTTCTTGCCGGGACTAGCGGGAGGGCCGTGGAATGAGCAGTTCTTC.

The V and J genes are TRBV3-1 and TRBJ1-1; tentatively, D is TRBD1 (6 bases). V dropped 4 bases and J dropped 4 bases, with 10 bases sitting between them. Germline V gives CDR1 LGHDT, CDR2 YNNKEL (reference sequence). This CDR3 contains 13 residues. CDR3 region: CASSPIQGTEAFF. The CDR3 DNA sequence: TGTGCCAGCAGCCCGATACAGGGCACTGAAGCTTTCTTT.

This clonotype was counted a few times. This chain joins TRBV27 and TRBJ2-5; the D is unclear. The end of the DNA is better explained by TRBJ2-7, so the J call may be wrong. The germline V gene encodes CDR1 MNHEY and CDR2 SMNVEV (reference sequence). This CDR3 has 14 residues. Here the CDR3 reads CASSLYLGSYEQYF. The CDR3 DNA reads as TGTGCCAGCAGTTTATATTTGGGTTCCTACGAGCAGTACTTC.

The rearrangement links TRBV4-1 to TRBJ2-6, with D possibly TRBD1 on 5 matching bases. Trimming shortened V by 0 bases and J by 3 bases, and 12 bases separated the two germline ends. The CDR3 length is 17 residues. Germline values: CDR1 MGHRA, CDR2 YSYEKL. CDR3 protein: CASSQDRAGIGANVLTF. As DNA, the CDR3 is TGCGCCAGCAGCCAAGATAGGGCAGGGATTGGGGCCAACGTCCTGACTTTC.

This clonotype occurred once. The rearrangement links TRBV7-7 to TRBJ2-1; possibly TRBD1 or TRBD2 for D (6 bases each). Germline V gives CDR1 SSHAT, CDR2 FNYEAQ (reference sequence). The CDR3 spans 16 residues. V was pared by 4 bases and J by 10 bases, with 23 bases between. CDR3 DNA sequence: TGTGCCAGCAGCTCCACCGGGACAAGACTAGTGGGCGAGCAGTTCTTC. Translating gives CASSSTGTRLVGEQFF.

The rearrangement joins TRBV2 to TRBJ1-1, with 7 bases lining up with TRBD1. CDR3 length: 13 amino acids. Germline loops: CDR1 SNHLY, CDR2 FYNNEI. V trimming: 6 bases; J trimming: 8 bases; junction bases outside the gene matches: 9. The DNA for the CDR3 is TGTGCCAGCAGAACGAAGGGGGCCGGGGAAGCTTTCTTT. It translates to CASRTKGAGEAFF.

The V call is TRBV7-6, the J call TRBJ2-7; 10 positions agree with TRBD2. The germline V gene encodes CDR1 SGHVS and CDR2 FNYEAQ. This CDR3 region has 17 residues. V lost 0 bases, J lost 3 bases, and 8 bases stayed unmatched. For the CDR3, the DNA is TGTGCCAGCAGCTTAGCTGCTACTAGCGGGACCTACTACGAGCAGTACTTC. It codes for CASSLAATSGTYYEQYF.

The chain recombines TRBV6-1 with TRBJ2-7, with 11 bases fitting TRBD2. Germline values: CDR1 MNHNS, CDR2 SASEGT. The CDR3 covers 12 residues. After removal of 7 bases from V and 7 bases from J, the junction contained 3 bases not matched to a gene. The CDR3 is CASTRLAGEQYF. CDR3 DNA: TGTGCCAGCACCAGACTAGCGGGGGAGCAGTACTTC.

The J gene is TRBJ1-2, the V gene TRBV20-1; the match to TRBD1 covers 10 bases. Germline CDR1 and CDR2: DFQATT and SNEGSKA (reference sequence). The CDR3 is 15 amino acids. Trimming removed 1 base from V and 7 bases from J; junction bases left unmatched: 9. CDR3 sequence reads: CSARARDRGKGGYTF. In DNA, the CDR3 is TGCAGTGCTAGAGCCAGGGACAGGGGAAAAGGTGGCTACACCTTC.

The genes are TRBV7-9 and TRBJ1-2; no firm D call. Trimming took 6 bases from V and 4 from J, leaving 9 bases between them. The CDR3 consists of 12 residues. The V gene's germline CDR1 is SEHNR and CDR2 FQNEAQ (reference sequence). The DNA of the CDR3 is TGTGCCAGCAGTCAGGATACCTATGGCTACACCTTC. This encodes CASSQDTYGYTF. The whole variable domain, filled in from reference TRBV7-9 and TRBJ1-2, reads DTGVSQNPRHKITKRGQNVTFRCDPISEHNRLYWYRQTLGQGPEFLTYFQNEAQLEKSRLLSDRFSAERPKGSFSTLEIQRTEQGDSAMYLCASSQDTYGYTFGSGTRLTVV.

This clonotype was counted a few times. CDR3 sequence (DNA): TGTGCCAGCAAAGTCGACCCCTTTTCGGATAATTCACCCCTCCACTTT. It encodes CASKVDPFSDNSPLHF. The chain links TRBV27 to TRBJ1-6; D ambiguous. The CDR3 has 16 amino acids. Trimming took 7 bases from V and 5 from J, leaving 18 bases between them. Per germline, CDR1 MNHEY and CDR2 SMNVEV (reference sequence).

The chain combines TRBV5-1 with TRBJ2-1; D remains ambiguous. The CDR3 covers 12 residues. V was pared by 6 bases and J by 5 bases, with 9 bases between. Germline CDR1 and CDR2: SGHRS and YFSETQ. CDR3 coding DNA: TGCGCCAGCACTCAGCAGAACAATGAGCAGTTCTTC. Its protein is CASTQQNNEQFF.